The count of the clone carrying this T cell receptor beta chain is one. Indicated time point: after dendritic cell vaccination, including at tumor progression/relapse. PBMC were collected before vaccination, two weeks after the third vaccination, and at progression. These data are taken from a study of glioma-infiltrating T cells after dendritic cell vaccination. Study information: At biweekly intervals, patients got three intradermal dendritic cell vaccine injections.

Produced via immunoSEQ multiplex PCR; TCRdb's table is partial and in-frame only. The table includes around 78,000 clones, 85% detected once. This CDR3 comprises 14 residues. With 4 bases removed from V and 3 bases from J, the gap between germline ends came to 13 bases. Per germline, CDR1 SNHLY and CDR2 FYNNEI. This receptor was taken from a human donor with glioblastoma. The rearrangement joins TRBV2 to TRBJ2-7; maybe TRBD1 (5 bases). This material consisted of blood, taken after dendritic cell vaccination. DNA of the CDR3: TGTGCCAGCAGTGTCTGGAGACAGAGCTACGAGCAGTACTTC. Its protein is CASSVWRQSYEQYF.